This T cell receptor beta chain was identified in a study of identical twins. Study observations and caveats: For cord blood, abundant beta clonotypes had fewer insertions, unlike memory repertoires, which showed none. The authors drew conclusions from cross-sectional statistical analysis rather than following the same donors.

One entry per CDR3 protein results from TCRdb running MiXCR on the 5' RACE reads. Among about 240,000 distinct CDR3 sequences, roughly 13% were seen once, and the ten largest hold about 4%. This clonotype was counted a few times. What it binds is not known. V was clipped by 1 base and J by 5 bases, with 9 bases between them. The CDR3 covers 14 residues. Germline CDR1 reads SGHAT; CDR2 reads FQNNGV. These same records also appear under a second study, on yellow fever vaccine responses in identical twins.

The chain carries TRBV11-2 and TRBJ2-1; D gene ambiguous. The specimen sequenced was memory (CD45RO+) T cells sorted from blood. The clonotype comes from a woman younger than 30 in good health. The CDR3 DNA sequence: TGTGCCAGCAGCTTAGGTCGGACCAACAATGAGCAGTTCTTC. Protein sequence: CASSLGRTNNEQFF. The entire variable domain, with the rest obtained from reference TRBV11-2 and TRBJ2-1, is as follows: EAGVAQSPRYKIIEKRQSVAFWCNPISGHATLYWYQQILGQGPKLLIQFQNNGVVDDSQLPKDRFSAERLKGVDSTLKIQPAKLEDSAVYLCASSLGRTNNEQFFGPGTRLTVL.